This T cell receptor (beta chain) came from a study of blood T cell repertoires in COVID-19. Study at large: Samples came from the United States, Italy and Spain, spanning acute and convalescent COVID-19.

Assay used: immunoSEQ multiplex PCR; TCRdb lists only in-frame clones, some missing. Among under 250,000 clones listed, roughly 80% were seen once. Germline-derived CDR1 and CDR2 are SGDLS and YYNGEE. Deletions cut 0 bases from V and 7 bases from J, with 13 bases between. The CDR3 totals 14 residues. The chain recombines TRBV9 with TRBJ1-2; D is ambiguous. The sequencing input was peripheral blood. This clonotype was sampled from a woman aged 25 to 39 who had recovered from COVID-19. DNA for the CDR3: TGTGCCAGCAGCGTAGGTGGGCAGCCGCTTGGCTACACCTTC. This translates into CASSVGGQPLGYTF. The variable domain in full, with the rest retrieved from reference TRBV9 and TRBJ1-2, is DSGVTQTPKHLITATGQRVTLRCSPRSGDLSVYWYQQSLDQGLQFLIQYYNGEERAKGNILERFSAQQFPDLHSELNLSSLELGDSALYFCASSVGGQPLGYTFGSGTRLTVV.